This T cell receptor (beta chain) was profiled in a study of shared T cell receptors in the human thymus (dated by TCRdb to the early 2020s). About the full investigation: The study examined how the human thymus generates shared, self-reactive T-cell receptor alpha chains.

The library was prepared using the immunoSEQ multiplex PCR assay. The table comes from immuneACCESS by way of TCRdb, which keeps in-frame sequences with V and J called. Part of the clones is missing from these tables; in studies checked, under half for an unresolved V gene and the rest for unknown reasons. This sample gives hundreds of thousands of clones in total; roughly 86% of them show up just once. The top ten clonotypes cover roughly 0.0089% of the sample. Of note for this clone: What antigen it recognizes has not been identified. Within one base of it there is no much larger clone, and no base qualities were kept.

This same sample was also taken into another study, of human thymus T cells. As that second paper reports: The donors were immunologically healthy infants in Finland who had open corrective cardiac surgery for congenital heart defects. Thymus tissue was obtained as surgical resects removed during corrective cardiac surgery. Both the thymic and the peripheral blood repertoires appeared to show biased V and J gene segment usage. The related research found that thymic TCR repertoires overlapped highly between unrelated individuals. The study used roughly 8 infant thymus samples plus four related peripheral blood samples to characterize TCR alpha and beta repertoires. Donor ages ranging from about 6 to 244 days were recorded, and a handful of male and two female infants were included in the cohort. Thymocytes were freed from the tissue by mechanical means and kept at -70 degrees C as pellets of 10-30 million cells. A QIAsymphony instrument was used to extract genomic DNA from frozen cell pellets. The immunoSEQ multiplex PCR assay was used to amplify the TCRB and TCRAD loci from a standardized quantity of quality-controlled genomic DNA. The amplicons spanned the V(D)J region and were long enough to cover the CDR3 and allow V and J genes to be identified. The commercial immunoSEQ service was used to sequence amplicons on an Illumina platform. Primer bias and sequencing errors were corrected as previously described, and TCRAD and TCRB were defined on the basis of the IMGT database. immunoSEQ Analyzer 3.0 and VDJTools were used for repertoire analysis, which covered basic statistics, V/J segment usage, diversity estimates, rarefaction and pairwise overlap. Diversity was estimated with Chao1, ChaoE, Efron-Thisted, Shannon and inverse Simpson indices, and also on datasets down-sampled to the smallest sample. Repertoire overlap was determined by strict matching of CDR3 nucleotide sequence, V gene and J gene, and Jaccard-based multidimensional scaling clustering was applied. On average, thymus samples gave around 810,000 unique TCRB clonotypes, whereas blood samples gave 80,000 to 85,000.

The receptor was derived from a boy under three years old with a congenital heart defect. Donor details come from another sample of the same person, matched by shared clones. Sequencing was done on a sample of thymocytes.

The CDR3 reads as follows: CASSFEVGSGEAKTSYEQYF. The sequenced DNA: TGTGCCAGCAGCTTTGAGGTTGGGAGCGGGGAAGCCAAAACCTCCTACGAGCAGTACTTC. This chain is built from TRBV13 and TRBJ2-7; TRBD2 aligns with 7 central bases. Germline trimming amounts to 3 bases on V and 0 bases on J, with 20 as the count of junction bases outside the gene matches. The CDR3 covers 20 residues, taking in both the cysteine and the phenylalanine. The CDR3 DNA has 60 bases and is translated from base 1. The germline V gene encodes CDR1 PRHDT and CDR2 FYEKMQ (reference sequence).